This TCR beta chain is drawn from a study of early T cells in non-severe SARS-CoV-2 infection. Overall study context: With bulk RNA from unsorted whole blood as input, sequencing yielded unpaired chains. Findings and caveats of the study: Anti-spike CD8 specificities were favored by VDJdb matching, whose results missed private and CD4 specificities.

Attached unique molecular identifiers marked individual cDNA molecules. TCRdb itself ran the 5' RACE reads through MiXCR, one entry per CDR3 protein. The sample holds 79,000 or so distinct CDR3 sequences, 9.5% to 15% seen once. From germline, CDR1 is MNHNS and CDR2 SASEGT. The CDR3 has 13 amino acids. J lost 7 bases, V lost 6 bases, and 8 bases had no gene match. This clonotype has a count of ten or more. The antigen is undetermined. This receptor was identified in an adult who was a healthcare worker with PCR-confirmed SARS-CoV-2 infection or an uninfected control (not recorded which). The sample comprised whole blood. The V and J genes are TRBV6-1 and TRBJ1-1, with 7 bases that match TRBD1. The CDR3 loop is CASSLTGDDEAFF. The CDR3 DNA follows: TGTGCCAGCAGCCTAACAGGGGACGATGAAGCTTTCTTT.